This T cell receptor (beta chain) was sequenced for a study of T cell changes during pregnancy in multiple sclerosis. Sequenced by immunoSEQ multiplex PCR; TCRdb stores in-frame clones only, minus some. This sample has roughly 56,000 clones; 88% occur once, and the top ten carry 1.5% to 2%. V trimming: 8 bases; J trimming: 4 bases; junction bases outside the gene matches: 8. The germline V gene has CDR1 SGHTA and CDR2 FQGNSA. CDR3 length: 16 residues. The source material was peripheral blood, sampled in the first trimester of pregnancy. The chain links TRBV7-2 to TRBJ2-3, with 14 nucleotides matching TRBD2. This clonotype was obtained from a female donor with multiple sclerosis, enrolled in a pregnancy study. CDR3 in DNA: TGTGCCAGCTTCGGACTAGCGGGAGGTCCCCCAGATACGCAGTATTTT. It codes for CASFGLAGGPPDTQYF.